The rows below give T cell receptor beta chains drawn from one sample of a study of blood T cell repertoires in COVID-19. Profiling relied on immunoSEQ multiplex PCR, and the TCRdb table lists in-frame clones only, not all of them. The table shows about 49,000 clones, with approximately 86% occurring only once. Sample: peripheral blood. The receptors originated from a human donor in a cohort sampled during active COVID-19. The CDR3 runs from the conserved cysteine through the conserved F or W. A D gene is named only where the DNA matches it firmly. Clone size is not always given. Where it is, it says once, few, many or a class for expanded clones.

v_gene: TRBV4-1; j_gene: TRBJ2-7; abundance: few; d_gene: TRBD2; CDR3aa: CASSQRTSGGAGSAYEQYF; CDR3nt: TGCGCCAGCAGCCAGAGGACTAGCGGGGGGGCCGGAAGTGCGTACGAGCAGTACTTC
v_gene: TRBV24-1; j_gene: TRBJ2-2; abundance: .; d_gene: TRBD1; CDR3aa: CATNPQGVNTGELFF; CDR3nt: TGTGCCACCAATCCGCAGGGGGTTAACACCGGGGAGCTGTTTTTT
v_gene: TRBV18; j_gene: TRBJ1-2; abundance: .; d_gene: TRBD1; CDR3aa: CASSPDRGLGGYTF; CDR3nt: TGTGCCAGCTCACCTGACAGGGGGCTAGGTGGCTACACCTTC
v_gene: TRBV27; j_gene: TRBJ2-5; abundance: once; d_gene: TRBD1; CDR3aa: CASSFGTADQETQYF; CDR3nt: TGTGCCAGCAGTTTCGGGACAGCAGACCAAGAGACCCAGTACTTC
v_gene: TRBV18; j_gene: TRBJ1-3; abundance: .; d_gene: .; CDR3aa: CASSPSEQGTGNTIYF; CDR3nt: TGTGCCAGCTCACCATCGGAACAGGGAACTGGAAACACCATATATTTT
v_gene: TRBV10-3; j_gene: TRBJ2-3; abundance: .; d_gene: TRBD1; CDR3aa: CAISEWGQGTDTQYF; CDR3nt: TGTGCCATCAGTGAGTGGGGACAGGGAACAGATACGCAGTATTTT
v_gene: TRBV5-1; j_gene: TRBJ2-7; abundance: .; d_gene: TRBD1; CDR3aa: CATSQGAGYEQYF; CDR3nt: TGCGCCACCTCACAGGGGGCAGGGTACGAGCAGTACTTC
v_gene: TRBV7-7; j_gene: TRBJ2-2; abundance: .; d_gene: .; CDR3aa: CASSLGAVPRRELFF; CDR3nt: TGTGCTAGCAGCTTAGGAGCCGTACCCCGTAGGGAGCTGTTTTTT
v_gene: TRBV19; j_gene: TRBJ1-1; abundance: .; d_gene: TRBD1; CDR3aa: CASSIGGTGGTEAFF; CDR3nt: TGTGCCAGTAGTATAGGAGGGACAGGGGGCACTGAAGCTTTCTTT
v_gene: TRBV28; j_gene: TRBJ1-5; abundance: .; d_gene: .; CDR3aa: CASNLGGARRNQPQHF; CDR3nt: TGTGCCAGCAATTTAGGGGGGGCCCGACGCAATCAGCCCCAGCATTTT
v_gene: TRBV7-2; j_gene: TRBJ2-3; abundance: .; d_gene: TRBD2; CDR3aa: CASSFGQRESTDTQYF; CDR3nt: TGTGCCAGCAGCTTCGGGCAGCGGGAGTCAACAGATACGCAGTATTTT
v_gene: TRBV11-2; j_gene: TRBJ1-1; abundance: .; d_gene: TRBD1; CDR3aa: CASSLGQPPNTEAFF; CDR3nt: TGTGCCAGCAGTTTGGGACAGCCCCCGAACACTGAAGCTTTCTTT
v_gene: TRBV28; j_gene: TRBJ1-6; abundance: .; d_gene: TRBD1; CDR3aa: CASRSPGQGNSPLHF; CDR3nt: TGTGCCAGCAGGTCCCCGGGACAGGGTAATTCACCCCTCCACTTT
v_gene: TRBV2; j_gene: TRBJ2-3; abundance: .; d_gene: .; CDR3aa: CASSTREGPDTQYF; CDR3nt: TGTGCCAGCAGTACCAGGGAAGGGCCGGATACGCAGTATTTT
v_gene: TRBV6-6; j_gene: TRBJ2-7; abundance: once; d_gene: .; CDR3aa: CASSHQRSYEQYF; CDR3nt: TGTGCCAGCAGTCACCAGCGTTCCTACGAGCAGTACTTC
v_gene: TRBV2; j_gene: TRBJ2-7; abundance: .; d_gene: TRBD1; CDR3aa: CASREGASYEQYF; CDR3nt: TGTGCCAGCAGAGAGGGGGCCTCCTACGAGCAGTACTTC
v_gene: TRBV18; j_gene: TRBJ2-3; abundance: .; d_gene: .; CDR3aa: CASSPPIDTTDTQYF; CDR3nt: TGTGCCAGCTCACCCCCGATCGACACCACAGATACGCAGTATTTT
v_gene: TRBV7-3; j_gene: TRBJ1-2; abundance: .; d_gene: TRBD1; CDR3aa: CASSQGQGALGYTF; CDR3nt: TGTGCCAGCAGCCAGGGACAGGGGGCGCTTGGCTACACCTTC
v_gene: TRBV19; j_gene: TRBJ2-7; abundance: .; d_gene: TRBD2; CDR3aa: CASSGPGRGLNEQYF; CDR3nt: TGTGCCAGTAGTGGGCCCGGGAGGGGCTTGAACGAGCAGTACTTC
v_gene: TRBV4-2; j_gene: TRBJ2-1; abundance: .; d_gene: TRBD2; CDR3aa: CASSQGDGFGRAGNEQFF; CDR3nt: TGTGCCAGCAGCCAAGGGGATGGATTCGGGAGGGCCGGGAATGAGCAGTTCTTC
v_gene: TRBV29-1; j_gene: TRBJ2-2; abundance: .; d_gene: TRBD2; CDR3aa: CSVEPLKAGGLSGTGELFF; CDR3nt: TGCAGCGTTGAACCCCTAAAAGCGGGAGGCCTCAGCGGGACCGGGGAGCTGTTTTTT
v_gene: TRBV18; j_gene: TRBJ1-5; abundance: .; d_gene: TRBD1; CDR3aa: CASSLTQDRGPNQPQHF; CDR3nt: TGTGCCAGCTCACTGACCCAGGACAGGGGGCCCAATCAGCCCCAGCATTTT
v_gene: TRBV30; j_gene: TRBJ1-2; abundance: .; d_gene: .; CDR3aa: CAWSVSGRNYGYTF; CDR3nt: TGTGCCTGGAGTGTATCCGGCAGGAACTATGGCTACACCTTC
v_gene: TRBV11-2; j_gene: TRBJ2-1; abundance: once; d_gene: TRBD2; CDR3aa: CASSGSGGASAYNEQFF; CDR3nt: TGTGCCAGCAGCGGTAGCGGGGGGGCATCGGCCTACAATGAGCAGTTCTTC
v_gene: TRBV4-2; j_gene: TRBJ1-1; abundance: .; d_gene: .; CDR3aa: CASSQDMGKGAFF; CDR3nt: TGTGCCAGCAGCCAAGATATGGGGAAGGGGGCTTTCTTT
v_gene: TRBV12-3/TRBV12-4; j_gene: TRBJ1-3; abundance: once; d_gene: TRBD1; CDR3aa: CASSTGAGNTIYF; CDR3nt: TGTGCCAGCAGTACAGGGGCGGGAAACACCATATATTTT
v_gene: TRBV7-3; j_gene: TRBJ2-2; abundance: few; d_gene: .; CDR3aa: CASSPNTNTGELFF; CDR3nt: TGTGCCAGCAGCCCAAACACGAACACCGGGGAGCTGTTTTTT
v_gene: TRBV18; j_gene: TRBJ2-2; abundance: .; d_gene: .; CDR3aa: CASSPRDGGFTGELFF; CDR3nt: TGTGCCAGCTCACCCCGGGACGGAGGGTTCACCGGGGAGCTGTTTTTT
v_gene: TRBV3-1/TRBV3-2; j_gene: TRBJ1-3; abundance: .; d_gene: .; CDR3aa: CASSQDRGGSAIYF; CDR3nt: TGTGCCAGCAGCCAAGATCGGGGAGGATCAGCCATATATTTT
v_gene: TRBV28; j_gene: TRBJ1-5; abundance: .; d_gene: TRBD1; CDR3aa: CASSSGTGIPYSNQPQHF; CDR3nt: TGTGCCAGCAGCTCGGGGACAGGGATTCCCTATAGCAATCAGCCCCAGCATTTT
v_gene: TRBV2; j_gene: TRBJ1-6; abundance: .; d_gene: .; CDR3aa: CASRQGRGNSPLHF; CDR3nt: TGTGCCAGCCGGCAGGGCAGGGGAAATTCACCCCTCCACTTT
v_gene: TRBV2; j_gene: TRBJ2-7; abundance: .; d_gene: .; CDR3aa: CASARGGSSYEQYF; CDR3nt: TGTGCCAGCGCGAGGGGGGGAAGCTCCTACGAGCAGTACTTC
v_gene: TRBV6-2/TRBV6-3; j_gene: TRBJ1-1; abundance: .; d_gene: .; CDR3aa: CASSLGQNTEAFF; CDR3nt: TGTGCCAGCAGCCTTGGACAGAACACTGAAGCTTTCTTT
v_gene: TRBV11-2; j_gene: TRBJ1-1; abundance: .; d_gene: .; CDR3aa: CASSPDAGHKAFF; CDR3nt: TGTGCCAGCAGCCCAGACGCGGGGCATAAAGCTTTCTTT
v_gene: TRBV19; j_gene: TRBJ2-4; abundance: .; d_gene: .; CDR3aa: CASSASWGIKNIQYF; CDR3nt: TGTGCCAGTAGTGCTTCGTGGGGCATTAAAAACATTCAGTACTTC
v_gene: TRBV28; j_gene: TRBJ1-3; abundance: .; d_gene: TRBD1; CDR3aa: CASGDRGELVGNTIYF; CDR3nt: TGTGCCAGCGGGGACAGGGGGGAGTTAGTAGGAAACACCATATATTTT
v_gene: TRBV6-1; j_gene: TRBJ2-3; abundance: .; d_gene: TRBD1; CDR3aa: CASSEGQGTDTQYF; CDR3nt: TGTGCCAGCAGTGAGGGACAGGGCACAGATACGCAGTATTTT
v_gene: TRBV9; j_gene: TRBJ1-1; abundance: .; d_gene: .; CDR3aa: CASSVADTNTEAFF; CDR3nt: TGTGCCAGCAGCGTAGCTGACACGAACACTGAAGCTTTCTTT
v_gene: TRBV25-1; j_gene: TRBJ1-5; abundance: .; d_gene: .; CDR3aa: CASSGVEGNQPQHF; CDR3nt: TGTGCCAGCAGTGGAGTCGAGGGCAATCAGCCCCAGCATTTT
v_gene: TRBV5-1; j_gene: TRBJ1-4; abundance: .; d_gene: .; CDR3aa: CASSSGVGDEKLFF; CDR3nt: TGCGCCAGCAGCTCCGGGGTTGGGGATGAAAAACTGTTTTTT
v_gene: TRBV5-1; j_gene: TRBJ1-1; abundance: .; d_gene: .; CDR3aa: CASSLVAGRLTEAFF; CDR3nt: TGCGCCAGCAGCTTGGTGGCGGGTCGTCTCACTGAAGCTTTCTTT
v_gene: TRBV10-2; j_gene: TRBJ1-4; abundance: once; d_gene: .; CDR3aa: CASRPTVGGVLDSEKLFF; CDR3nt: TGCGCCAGCAGACCTACAGTGGGGGGTGTTCTTGATAGTGAAAAACTGTTTTTT
v_gene: TRBV4-3; j_gene: TRBJ1-3; abundance: .; d_gene: TRBD1; CDR3aa: CASSRTGAGNTIYF; CDR3nt: TGCGCCAGCAGCCGTACAGGGGCTGGAAACACCATATATTTT
v_gene: TRBV6-2/TRBV6-3; j_gene: TRBJ2-7; abundance: .; d_gene: TRBD2; CDR3aa: CASSWLGLAGGEQYF; CDR3nt: TGTGCCAGCAGTTGGTTGGGACTAGCGGGAGGCGAGCAGTACTTC
v_gene: TRBV5-8; j_gene: TRBJ2-6; abundance: .; d_gene: .; CDR3aa: CASSRRTSGANVLTF; CDR3nt: TGTGCCAGCAGCCGCAGGACTTCTGGGGCCAACGTCCTGACTTTC
v_gene: TRBV19; j_gene: TRBJ2-5; abundance: .; d_gene: TRBD2; CDR3aa: CASSDPGTSGRLRETQYF; CDR3nt: TGTGCCAGTAGTGACCCCGGGACTAGCGGGAGGCTACGAGAGACCCAGTACTTC
v_gene: TRBV11-3; j_gene: TRBJ1-1; abundance: .; d_gene: TRBD1; CDR3aa: CASSLGGQTEAFF; CDR3nt: TGTGCCAGCAGCTTAGGGGGACAGACTGAAGCTTTCTTT
v_gene: TRBV7-6; j_gene: TRBJ1-5; abundance: .; d_gene: TRBD1; CDR3aa: CASSYLQGGPQHF; CDR3nt: TGTGCCAGCAGCTACTTACAGGGGGGTCCCCAGCATTTT
v_gene: TRBV21-1; j_gene: TRBJ2-6; abundance: .; d_gene: .; CDR3aa: CASLTLVPVLTF; CDR3nt: TGTGCCAGCTTGACGCTAGTACCCGTCCTGACTTTC
v_gene: TRBV7-9; j_gene: TRBJ2-5; abundance: once; d_gene: TRBD1; CDR3aa: CANPPGTEKETQYF; CDR3nt: TGTGCCAACCCCCCCGGGACAGAAAAAGAGACCCAGTACTTC
v_gene: TRBV28; j_gene: TRBJ1-1; abundance: .; d_gene: TRBD1; CDR3aa: CASSLPRQGSTEAFF; CDR3nt: TGTGCCAGCAGTTTACCCCGACAGGGGTCCACTGAAGCTTTCTTT
v_gene: TRBV20-1; j_gene: TRBJ2-1; abundance: .; d_gene: TRBD1; CDR3aa: CSASPTGSPNEQFF; CDR3nt: TGCAGTGCTAGTCCGACAGGGAGTCCCAATGAGCAGTTCTTC
v_gene: TRBV19; j_gene: TRBJ1-1; abundance: .; d_gene: .; CDR3aa: CASSIGTRGANTEAFF; CDR3nt: TGTGCCAGTAGTATAGGGACCCGGGGGGCGAACACTGAAGCTTTCTTT
v_gene: TRBV14; j_gene: TRBJ2-2; abundance: .; d_gene: TRBD2; CDR3aa: CASSWGLAGNGGELFF; CDR3nt: TGTGCCAGCAGCTGGGGACTAGCGGGAAATGGCGGGGAGCTGTTTTTT
v_gene: TRBV7-3; j_gene: TRBJ2-1; abundance: .; d_gene: TRBD1; CDR3aa: CASSPDRDRPPNEQFF; CDR3nt: TGTGCCAGCAGCCCGGACCGGGACAGGCCCCCCAATGAGCAGTTCTTC